This paragraph reports one T cell receptor beta chain. This entry comes from a study of shared clonotypes between healthy human individuals. The wider study: The donors, a couple of women and three men, were aged 18 to 49. Each donor's CD8 memory used one plate, CD8 naive two, each CD4 subset three.

The germline CDR1 and CDR2 sequences are SGHAT and FQNNGV. This CDR3 contains 15 residues. The V gene lost 3 bases and the J gene lost 2 bases, with 13 bases spanning the gap. Sequenced by immunoSEQ multiplex PCR; TCRdb stores in-frame clones only, minus some. Here the sample spans around 2.1 million clones, 90% to 96% being singletons. The rearrangement joins TRBV11-2 to TRBJ1-2; possible D gene TRBD1, 5 bases. The sequencing input was naive CD4+ T cells sorted from blood. Indicated subset: CD45RA+ positively selected. The receptor was isolated from a man in his late teens or twenties in good health. CDR3 in amino acids: CASSFVNKGNYGYTF. Written as DNA, the CDR3 is TGTGCCAGCAGCTTTGTTAACAAGGGGAACTATGGCTACACCTTC. Filled out from reference TRBV11-2 and TRBJ1-2, the complete variable domain reads EAGVAQSPRYKIIEKRQSVAFWCNPISGHATLYWYQQILGQGPKLLIQFQNNGVVDDSQLPKDRFSAERLKGVDSTLKIQPAKLEDSAVYLCASSFVNKGNYGYTFGSGTRLTVV.